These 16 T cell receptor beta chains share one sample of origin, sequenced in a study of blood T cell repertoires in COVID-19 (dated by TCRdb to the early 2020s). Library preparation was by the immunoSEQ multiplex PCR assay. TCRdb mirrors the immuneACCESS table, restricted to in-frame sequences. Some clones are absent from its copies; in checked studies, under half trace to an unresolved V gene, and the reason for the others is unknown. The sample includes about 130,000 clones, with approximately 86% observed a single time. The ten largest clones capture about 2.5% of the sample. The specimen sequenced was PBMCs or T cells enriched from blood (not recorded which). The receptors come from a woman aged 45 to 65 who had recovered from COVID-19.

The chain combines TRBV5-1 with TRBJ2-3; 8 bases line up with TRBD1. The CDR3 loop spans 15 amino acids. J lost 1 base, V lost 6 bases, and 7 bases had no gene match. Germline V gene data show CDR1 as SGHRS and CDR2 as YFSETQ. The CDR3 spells CASTRRGQGTDTQYF. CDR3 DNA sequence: TGCGCCAGCACAAGGAGGGGACAGGGCACAGATACGCAGTATTTT.

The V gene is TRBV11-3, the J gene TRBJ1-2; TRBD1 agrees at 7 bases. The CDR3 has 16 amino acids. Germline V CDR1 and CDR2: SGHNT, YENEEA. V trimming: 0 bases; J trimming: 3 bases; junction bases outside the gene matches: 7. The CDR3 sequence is CASSLDGQAPHYGYTF. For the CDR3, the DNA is TGTGCCAGCAGCTTAGATGGACAGGCGCCCCACTATGGCTACACCTTC.

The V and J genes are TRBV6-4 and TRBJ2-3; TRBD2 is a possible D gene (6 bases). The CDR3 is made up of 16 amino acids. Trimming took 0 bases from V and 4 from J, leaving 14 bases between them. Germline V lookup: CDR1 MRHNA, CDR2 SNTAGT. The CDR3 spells CASSDSSGWDPDTQYF. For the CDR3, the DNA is TGTGCCAGCAGTGACTCGAGCGGGTGGGACCCAGATACGCAGTATTTT.

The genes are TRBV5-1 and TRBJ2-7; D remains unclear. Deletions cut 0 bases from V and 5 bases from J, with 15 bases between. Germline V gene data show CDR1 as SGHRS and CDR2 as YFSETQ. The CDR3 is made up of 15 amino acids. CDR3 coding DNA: TGCGCCAGCAGCTTGGCCGCGGTGGGTGAGAACGAGCAGTACTTC. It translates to CASSLAAVGENEQYF.

CDR3 amino acids: CASSFDRALSYEQYF. The CDR3 region has the DNA TGTGCCAGCAGTTTTGACAGGGCCCTATCCTACGAGCAGTACTTC. The rearrangement joins TRBV6-5 to TRBJ2-7; the match to TRBD1 covers 7 bases. V trimming: 4 bases; J trimming: 1 base; junction bases outside the gene matches: 7. The germline V gene encodes CDR1 MNHEY and CDR2 SVGAGI. The CDR3 spans 15 residues.

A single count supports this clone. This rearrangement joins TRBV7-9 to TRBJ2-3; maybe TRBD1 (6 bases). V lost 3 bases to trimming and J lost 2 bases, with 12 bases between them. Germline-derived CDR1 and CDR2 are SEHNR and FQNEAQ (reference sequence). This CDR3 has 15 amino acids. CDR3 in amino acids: CASSFGTGNTDTQYF. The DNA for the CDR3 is TGTGCCAGCAGCTTCGGAACAGGGAACACAGATACGCAGTATTTT.

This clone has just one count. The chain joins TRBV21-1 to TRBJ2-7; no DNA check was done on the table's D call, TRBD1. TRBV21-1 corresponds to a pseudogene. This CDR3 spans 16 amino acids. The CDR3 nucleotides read TGTGCCAGCAGGAAACCTAGGGGACAGGCCCATCGGGAGCAGTACTTC. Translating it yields CASRKPRGQAHREQYF.

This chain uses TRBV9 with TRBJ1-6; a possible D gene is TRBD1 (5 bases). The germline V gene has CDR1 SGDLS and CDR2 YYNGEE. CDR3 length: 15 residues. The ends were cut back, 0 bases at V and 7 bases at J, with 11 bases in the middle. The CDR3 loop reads CASSVGSGSNSPLHF. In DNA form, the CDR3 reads TGTGCCAGCAGCGTAGGCTCAGGGTCGAATTCACCCCTCCACTTT.

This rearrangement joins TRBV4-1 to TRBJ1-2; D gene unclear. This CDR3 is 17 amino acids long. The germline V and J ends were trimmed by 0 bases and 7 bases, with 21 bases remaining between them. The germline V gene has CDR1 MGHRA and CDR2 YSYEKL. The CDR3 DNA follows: TGCGCCAGCAGCCAAGATCCCCGTCCCCCAGGCTTCTCTGGCTACACCTTC. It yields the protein CASSQDPRPPGFSGYTF.

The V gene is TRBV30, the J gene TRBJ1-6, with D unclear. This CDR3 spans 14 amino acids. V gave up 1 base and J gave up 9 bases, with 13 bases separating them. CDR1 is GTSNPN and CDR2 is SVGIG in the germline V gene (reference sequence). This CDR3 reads CAWSGRGIGSPLHF. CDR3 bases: TGTGCCTGGAGTGGGAGAGGGATAGGTTCACCCCTCCACTTT. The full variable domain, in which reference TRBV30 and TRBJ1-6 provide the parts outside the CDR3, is SQTIHQWPATLVQPVGSPLSLECTVEGTSNPNLYWYRQAAGRGLQLLFYSVGIGQISSEVPQNLSASRPQDRQFILSSKKLLLSDSGFYLCAWSGRGIGSPLHFGNGTRLTVT.

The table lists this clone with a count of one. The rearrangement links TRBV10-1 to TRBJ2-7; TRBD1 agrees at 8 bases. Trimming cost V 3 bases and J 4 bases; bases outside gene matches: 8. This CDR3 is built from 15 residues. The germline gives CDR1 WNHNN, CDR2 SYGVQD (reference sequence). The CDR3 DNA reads TGCGCCAGCAGTGAAGTCGCAGGGGGCCTGTACGAGCAGTACTTC. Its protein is CASSEVAGGLYEQYF.

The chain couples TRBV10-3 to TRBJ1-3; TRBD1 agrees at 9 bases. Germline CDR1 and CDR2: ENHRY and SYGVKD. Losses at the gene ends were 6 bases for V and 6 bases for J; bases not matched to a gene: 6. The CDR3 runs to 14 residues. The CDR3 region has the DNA TGTGCCATCAGACCGGGACAGGGAGAAAACACCATATATTTT. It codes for CAIRPGQGENTIYF.

Here the CDR3 reads CASSYRTGGDWYEQYF. CDR3 in DNA: TGTGCCAGCAGTTACCGGACAGGGGGCGATTGGTACGAGCAGTACTTC. This chain uses TRBV6-5 with TRBJ2-7; 11 bases agree with TRBD1. This CDR3 has 16 amino acids. J gave up 4 bases and V 2 bases, and 7 bases lay outside the gene matches. Germline V lookup: CDR1 MNHEY, CDR2 SVGAGI.

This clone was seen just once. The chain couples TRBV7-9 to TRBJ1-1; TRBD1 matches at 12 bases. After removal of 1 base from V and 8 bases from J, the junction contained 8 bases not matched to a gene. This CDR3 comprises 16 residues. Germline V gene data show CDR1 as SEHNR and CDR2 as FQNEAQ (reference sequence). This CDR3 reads CASSLGDRGPTPEAFF. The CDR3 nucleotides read TGTGCCAGCAGCTTAGGGGACAGGGGGCCTACCCCAGAAGCTTTCTTT.

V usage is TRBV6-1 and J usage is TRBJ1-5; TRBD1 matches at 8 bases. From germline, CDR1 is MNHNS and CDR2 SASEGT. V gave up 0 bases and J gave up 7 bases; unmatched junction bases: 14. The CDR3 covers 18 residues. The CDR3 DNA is TGTGCCAGCAGTGAAGCGCGGGGGCCAGGGGGCCGGAGCCAGCCCCAGCATTTT. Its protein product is CASSEARGPGGRSQPQHF.

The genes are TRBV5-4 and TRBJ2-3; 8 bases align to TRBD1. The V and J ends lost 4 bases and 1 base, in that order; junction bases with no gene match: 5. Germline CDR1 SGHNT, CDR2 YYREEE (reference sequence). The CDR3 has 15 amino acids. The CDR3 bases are TGTGCCAGCAGCCCAGACAGGGGAGGCACAGATACGCAGTATTTT. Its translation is CASSPDRGGTDTQYF.